This is a list of T cell receptor beta chains from one sample in a study of shared clonotypes between healthy human individuals. Repertoires were generated with immunoSEQ multiplex PCR, while TCRdb's copy carries only in-frame clones and drops some. The repertoire has around 1,000,000 clones, 60% to 80% of them found once; the top ten carry 0.85% to 1%. Sequenced sample: memory CD4+ T cells from PBMCs. These receptors originate from a man aged 18 to 29 in good health. Some clones in this sample may be carry-over from other donors' samples. Each CDR3 is given with its conserved first and last residue. The order of the fields is J gene, clone size, V gene, D gene, CDR3 protein, CDR3 DNA. The D gene is left open where the match is weak. A row's size may be missing; if present it is once, few, many or a size class.

TRBJ1-2	.	TRBV5-1	.	CASSPRTVINYGYTF	TGCGCCAGCAGCCCCCGGACAGTTATCAACTATGGCTACACCTTC
TRBJ1-2	.	TRBV2	TRBD1	CASGDRSIFGYTF	TGTGCCAGCGGGGACAGGTCCATCTTTGGCTACACCTTC
TRBJ2-2	.	TRBV4-2	.	CASSHRGVAATGELFF	TGTGCCAGCAGCCACCGCGGGGTAGCGGCCACCGGGGAGCTGTTTTTT
TRBJ2-2	.	TRBV28	TRBD1	CASRGTGGNTGELFF	TGTGCCAGCAGAGGGACAGGGGGGAACACCGGGGAGCTGTTTTTT
TRBJ1-2	.	TRBV30	.	CAWSEMSGPYGYTF	TGTGCCTGGAGCGAGATGTCGGGACCCTATGGCTACACCTTC
TRBJ1-5	many	TRBV10-3	.	CAISDRGNQPQHF	TGTGCCATCAGTGACAGGGGCAATCAGCCCCAGCATTTT
TRBJ2-3	many	TRBV29-1	.	CSVAFSSATQYF	TGCAGCGTTGCATTTTCTAGCGCTACGCAGTATTTT
TRBJ2-7	.	TRBV10-3	.	CAISKGDEQYF	TGTGCCATCAGTAAAGGGGACGAGCAGTACTTC
TRBJ1-2	.	TRBV11-2	.	CASSLWWEGSVYGYTF	TGTGCCAGCAGCTTATGGTGGGAAGGATCTGTCTATGGCTACACCTTC
TRBJ2-5	.	TRBV7-3	.	CASSLGRQETQYF	TGTGCCAGCAGCTTGGGGCGGCAAGAGACCCAGTACTTC
TRBJ2-5	.	TRBV11-1	.	CASSPGPLVKTQYF	TGTGCCAGCAGCCCTGGACCCCTAGTAAAGACCCAGTACTTC